The 8 T cell receptor beta chains listed next were all sequenced from one sample in a study of cytomegalovirus exposure and HLA in healthy donors. With 60 Vbeta and 13 Jbeta primers, the PCR was carried out. Here immunoSEQ multiplex PCR was the method, and the copy in TCRdb shows in-frame clones only, minus some. The sample data list 180,000 or so clones. The sample comprised PBMCs. These receptors were obtained from a woman younger than 35 in good health and CMV-seropositive.

The chain is built from TRBV7-2 and TRBJ2-7; 10 bases align to TRBD2. Trimming took 5 bases from V and 2 from J; bases not matched to a gene: 3. The CDR3 runs 14 residues. Germline CDR1 reads SGHTA; CDR2 reads FQGNSA. The CDR3 DNA reads TGTGCCAGCAGCCCTAGCGGGGGACCCTACGAGCAGTACTTC. Amino acids: CASSPSGGPYEQYF.

This chain links TRBV7-2 with TRBJ1-1; D not resolved. The V gene lost 4 bases and the J gene lost 4 bases, with 16 bases spanning the gap. This CDR3 is built from 15 residues. CDR1 and CDR2 from the germline V gene are SGHTA and FQGNSA. The CDR3, as DNA: TGTGCCAGCAGCTCCCCGGGTATTCGGGGCACTGAAGCTTTCTTT. It is translated as CASSSPGIRGTEAFF.

The chain links TRBV5-8 to TRBJ2-6, with D uncertain. CDR1 SGHTS and CDR2 YDEGEE come from the germline V gene. This CDR3 spans 15 amino acids. V gave up 4 bases and J gave up 4 bases, with 12 bases separating them. In DNA form, the CDR3 reads TGTGCCAGCAGCCTCCTAGTTCCCGGGGCCAACGTCCTGACTTTC. As protein: CASSLLVPGANVLTF.

The chain uses TRBV27 and TRBJ2-7; no reliable D call. With 6 bases removed from V and 7 bases from J, the gap between germline ends came to 16 bases. The CDR3 consists of 13 residues. Germline CDR1 MNHEY, CDR2 SMNVEV (reference sequence). The CDR3, as DNA: TGTGCCAGCAGCCCCCCGAGAGTACGGGAGCAGTACTTC. This codes for CASSPPRVREQYF.

The chain has TRBV5-1 and TRBJ2-3; tentative D call: TRBD2 (6 bases). The germline V gene encodes CDR1 SGHRS and CDR2 YFSETQ. The CDR3 has 16 residues. V was cut by 3 bases and J by 1 base, with 15 bases left in between. The CDR3 nucleotides read TGCGCCAGCAGCTCGTTTGACGGGGGTGGCACAGATACGCAGTATTTT. Its translation: CASSSFDGGGTDTQYF.

This chain joins TRBV6-5 and TRBJ2-7; perhaps TRBD2 as D (5 bases). The germline gives CDR1 MNHEY, CDR2 SVGAGI. This CDR3 region has 14 residues. Trimming took 3 bases from V and 0 from J, leaving 9 bases between them. The chain's CDR3 is CASSYSGSSYEQYF. DNA of the CDR3: TGTGCCAGCAGTTATTCGGGGAGCTCCTACGAGCAGTACTTC.

V gene TRBV5-4 combines with J gene TRBJ2-3; D is unclear. Trimming pared 0 bases from V and 6 bases from J, leaving 8 bases between. CDR3 length: 13 amino acids. CDR1 SGHNT and CDR2 YYREEE come from the germline V gene (reference sequence). The CDR3 loop reads CASSLDSLDTQYF. The CDR3 region has the DNA TGTGCCAGCAGCTTGGACTCCCTGGATACGCAGTATTTT. The complete variable domain, with remaining parts taken from reference TRBV5-4 and TRBJ2-3, reads ETGVTQSPTHLIKTRGQQVTLRCSSQSGHNTVSWYQQALGQGPQFIFQYYREEENGRGNFPPRFSGLQFPNYSSELNVNALELDDSALYLCASSLDSLDTQYFGPGTRLTVL.

V gene TRBV6-4 combines with J gene TRBJ2-7; D is uncertain. V lost 6 bases and J 4 bases, leaving 7 bases between the germline ends. Germline values: CDR1 MRHNA, CDR2 SNTAGT. The CDR3 contains 11 residues. The CDR3 nucleotides read TGTGCCAGCAGCGCGCTTTACGAGCAGTACTTC. It codes for CASSALYEQYF.